The 17 T cell receptor beta chains below all came from one sample that was sequenced in a study of blood T cell repertoires in COVID-19. The repertoire was sequenced with immunoSEQ multiplex PCR; TCRdb's copy has only in-frame clones and lacks some. Among 85,000 to 120,000 clones listed, 71% were seen once. The sequenced sample consisted of peripheral blood. These receptors all come from a human donor with acute or convalescent COVID-19. The donor label of this sample is uncertain.

This clone occurred many times. The rearrangement links TRBV19 to TRBJ2-5; weak D call: TRBD2 (5 bases). CDR3 length: 13 amino acids. Germline CDR1 and CDR2: LNHDA and SQIVND (reference sequence). Trimming removed 5 bases from V and 2 bases from J, with 9 bases in between. The CDR3 region is CASSFGEQETQYF. For the CDR3, the DNA is TGTGCCAGTAGTTTCGGGGAACAAGAGACCCAGTACTTC. The complete variable domain, with remaining parts taken from reference TRBV19 and TRBJ2-5, reads DGGITQSPKYLFRKEGQNVTLSCEQNLNHDAMYWYRQDPGQGLRLIYYSQIVNDFQKGDIAEGYSVSREKKESFPLTVTSAQKNPTAFYLCASSFGEQETQYFGPGTRLLVL.

The V call is TRBV6-5, the J call TRBJ1-4, with 9 bases matching TRBD1. The CDR3 covers 13 residues. The V segment lost 6 bases and the J segment 7 bases; nucleotides outside the gene matches: 3. Per germline, CDR1 MNHEY and CDR2 SVGAGI. CDR3 in DNA: TGTGCCAGCAGCGAGGACAGGGGTGAAAAACTGTTTTTT. This codes for CASSEDRGEKLFF.

V is TRBV2 and J is TRBJ2-5; TRBD2 might be the D (7 bases). V was shortened by 7 bases and J by 5 bases, with 14 bases between the two germline ends. There are 13 residues in the CDR3. Germline values: CDR1 SNHLY, CDR2 FYNNEI. CDR3 nucleotides: TGTGCCAGCAAACGGGGGGCTGGGGAGACCCAGTACTTC. It is translated as CASKRGAGETQYF.

This clone has only a few counts. This chain uses TRBV24-1 with TRBJ1-4, with 8 bases matching TRBD1. The trim removed 3 bases at V and 1 base at J, leaving 6 bases unmatched. This CDR3 is 17 amino acids long. The germline V gene encodes CDR1 KGHDR and CDR2 SFDVKD. The CDR3 reads CATSDPDRGVTNEKLFF. Written as DNA, the CDR3 is TGTGCCACCAGTGATCCTGACAGGGGAGTAACTAATGAAAAACTGTTTTTT.

This chain joins TRBV5-6 and TRBJ1-1, with 8 bases aligning to TRBD1. J lost 2 bases, V lost 0 bases, and 9 bases had no gene match. The CDR3 totals 17 residues. Looked up from germline, CDR1 is SGHDT and CDR2 is YYEEEE. The CDR3 DNA reads TGTGCCAGCAGCTTGGCCGGGCCGACAGGGGCAAACACTGAAGCTTTCTTT. Protein product: CASSLAGPTGANTEAFF. The whole variable domain, filled in from reference TRBV5-6 and TRBJ1-1, reads DAGVTQSPTHLIKTRGQQVTLRCSPKSGHDTVSWYQQALGQGPQFIFQYYEEEERQRGNFPDRFSGHQFPNYSSELNVNALLLGDSALYLCASSLAGPTGANTEAFFGQGTRLTVV.

The V and J genes are TRBV27 and TRBJ1-6; D gene unclear. The germline gives CDR1 MNHEY, CDR2 SMNVEV (reference sequence). Trimming pared 2 bases from V and 9 bases from J, leaving 17 bases between. CDR3 size: 16 residues. CDR3 sequence (DNA): TGTGCCAGCAGTTTAAAAAACACGGGTGTGGGTTCACCCCTCCACTTT. Its protein product is CASSLKNTGVGSPLHF.

This chain uses TRBV5-1 with TRBJ1-1; perhaps TRBD1 as D (6 bases). The germline CDR1 and CDR2 sequences are SGHRS and YFSETQ. This CDR3 spans 13 amino acids. Trimming took off 4 bases at V and 4 bases at J, with 11 bases between the two ends. The CDR3 DNA sequence: TGCGCCAGCAGCACGGACAGTACCACTGAAGCTTTCTTT. It translates to CASSTDSTTEAFF.

Here the CDR3 DNA reads TGCGCTATTGGAGGGACCAACACAGATACGCAGTATTTT. As protein: CAIGGTNTDTQYF. The chain is built from TRBV5-1 and TRBJ2-3; a possible D gene is TRBD2 (6 bases). This CDR3 spans 13 amino acids. Per germline, CDR1 SGHRS and CDR2 YFSETQ.

This chain joins TRBV3-1 (or the pseudogene TRBV3-2) and TRBJ1-3, with 9 bases lining up with TRBD1. Germline CDR1 and CDR2: LGHDT and YNNKEL (reference sequence). After removal of 3 bases from V and 2 bases from J, the junction contained 14 bases not matched to a gene. This CDR3 region has 19 residues. The CDR3 loop is CASSQGQGKSTLAGNTIYF. The CDR3 DNA reads as TGTGCCAGCAGCCAGGGACAGGGAAAATCCACGCTAGCTGGAAACACCATATATTTT.

The CDR3 nucleotides read TGTGCCAGCAGCTTAGACAGGGTGAACACTGAAGCTTTCTTT. Protein product: CASSLDRVNTEAFF. The chain employs TRBV7-2 and TRBJ1-1; D may be TRBD1 (6 bases). Germline CDR1 and CDR2: SGHTA and FQGNSA. V dropped 1 base and J dropped 0 bases, with 6 bases sitting between them. CDR3 length: 14 residues.

The chain recombines TRBV18 with TRBJ2-2, with TRBD2 matching 13 bases. Germline-derived CDR1 and CDR2 are KGHSH and LQKENI. The ends lost 0 bases at V and 3 bases at J; junction bases unmatched: 7. The CDR3 is 19 amino acids. The CDR3 spells CASSPPGLAGRAYTGELFF. As DNA, the CDR3 is TGTGCCAGCTCACCACCGGGACTAGCGGGGAGGGCATACACCGGGGAGCTGTTTTTT.

The chain is built from TRBV6-5 and TRBJ1-1; TRBD1 aligns across 7 bases. Trimming took 6 bases from V and 2 from J; bases not matched to a gene: 3. The CDR3 consists of 13 residues. Per germline, CDR1 MNHEY and CDR2 SVGAGI. The CDR3 DNA is TGTGCCAGCAGAGACAGGGCCAACACTGAAGCTTTCTTT. Its translation is CASRDRANTEAFF.

The chain carries TRBV5-1 and TRBJ1-4; D unresolved. The CDR3 spans 15 residues. Per germline, CDR1 SGHRS and CDR2 YFSETQ. Trimming took 7 bases from V and 0 from J, leaving 13 bases between them. In nucleotides, the CDR3 is TGCGCCAGCCAACCTAGCCCTGCAACTAATGAAAAACTGTTTTTT. Translated, it gives CASQPSPATNEKLFF.

CDR3 sequence reads: CAPGGETQYF. CDR3 coding DNA: TGTGCCCCGGGGGGCGAGACCCAGTACTTC. The chain carries TRBV24-1 and TRBJ2-5; TRBD2 is a possible D gene (7 bases). CDR3 size: 10 residues. V lost 12 bases and J lost 5, with 9 bases in between. The germline gives CDR1 KGHDR, CDR2 SFDVKD.

The chain links TRBV2 to TRBJ1-5; tentative D call: TRBD1 (5 bases). Germline CDR1 and CDR2: SNHLY and FYNNEI. The CDR3 length is 17 residues. Trimming took off 3 bases at V and 4 bases at J, with 19 bases between the two ends. The DNA of the CDR3 is TGTGCCAGCAGTGACGGGCAGGGCGCACGAACAAATCAGCCCCAGCATTTT. It yields the protein CASSDGQGARTNQPQHF.

The chain carries TRBV3-1 (or the pseudogene TRBV3-2) and TRBJ2-7; 8 bases map to TRBD1. J gave up 6 bases and V 0 bases, and 7 bases lay outside the gene matches. This CDR3 region has 15 residues. CDR1 and CDR2 (germline): LGHDT, YNNKEL (reference sequence). CDR3 sequence reads: CASSQDGGQGGEQYF. In DNA, the CDR3 is TGTGCCAGCAGCCAAGATGGTGGACAGGGAGGCGAGCAGTACTTC.

The chain links TRBV30 to TRBJ1-3; D gene ambiguous. The V end lost 0 bases, the J end lost 4 bases, and 13 bases lay between the germline ends. Germline CDR1 and CDR2: GTSNPN and SVGIG (reference sequence). The CDR3 loop spans 15 amino acids. The CDR3 DNA reads TGTGCCTGGAGTGTTTCCCTACCTTCCGGAAACACCATATATTTT. Protein: CAWSVSLPSGNTIYF.